The clone carrying this TCR beta chain came up once. An end of the junction does not agree with germline; a read error may underlie this. These data belong to a study of T cell changes during pregnancy in multiple sclerosis. The repertoire was sequenced with immunoSEQ multiplex PCR; TCRdb's copy has only in-frame clones and lacks some. The repertoire holds roughly 48,000 clones, with approximately 85% as singletons. Germline V gene lookup returns CDR1 SQVTM and CDR2 ANQGSEA. The CDR3 consists of 14 residues. The sequenced sample was CD4+ T cells from peripheral blood mononuclear cells, obtained in the second trimester of pregnancy. The TCR comes from a female donor with multiple sclerosis, enrolled in a pregnancy study. V is TRBV29-1 and J is TRBJ2-3, with 7 nucleotides matching TRBD2. CDR3 nucleotides: TGCAGCGTTGTATCTAGCGGAGGAACAGGTACGCAGTATTTT. It yields the protein CSVVSSGGTGTQYF.